These 27 T cell receptor beta chains were sequenced from one sample in a study of OX40 agonist ivuxolimab in advanced cancers. Sequencing used immunoSEQ multiplex PCR; TCRdb keeps in-frame clones, though not all of them. The sample shows about 68,000 clones, about 83% of them seen only once. The sample in question was CD4+ or CD8+ T cells sorted from blood, obtained in a trial of the OX40 agonist ivuxolimab. The source is an adult with an advanced solid tumor such as melanoma, head and neck, liver or kidney cancer.

V and J are TRBV7-9 and TRBJ2-7; D remains ambiguous. CDR3 length: 11 amino acids. V was pared by 5 bases and J by 4 bases, with 6 bases between. CDR1 and CDR2 from the germline V gene are SEHNR and FQNEAQ (reference sequence). In DNA, the CDR3 is TGTGCCAGCAGCGCTCTATACGAGCAGTACTTC. Protein product: CASSALYEQYF.

The chain carries TRBV2 and TRBJ2-3, with TRBD1 identical over 8 bases. This CDR3 comprises 14 residues. The J segment lost 4 bases and the V segment lost 7 bases, leaving 7 bases of the junction unmatched. CDR1 SNHLY and CDR2 FYNNEI come from the germline V gene. CDR3 nucleotide sequence: TGTGCCAGCAAAAGAGACAGGGGTTCAGATACGCAGTATTTT. Translation gives CASKRDRGSDTQYF.

The gene calls are TRBV11-2 and TRBJ2-5; no reliable D call. Germline CDR1 reads SGHAT; CDR2 reads FQNNGV. This CDR3 region has 16 residues. V lost 3 bases and J 3 bases, leaving 17 bases between the germline ends. The CDR3: CASSFGSGQFKETQYF. CDR3 in DNA: TGTGCCAGCAGCTTTGGCAGTGGGCAGTTCAAAGAGACCCAGTACTTC.

The CDR3 protein is CASSLGNAEAFF. DNA of the CDR3: TGTGCCAGCAGCTTGGGTAATGCTGAAGCTTTCTTT. The V gene is TRBV5-6, the J gene TRBJ1-1, with unresolved D. The V gene's germline CDR1 is SGHDT and CDR2 YYEEEE. V lost 0 bases to trimming and J lost 6 bases, with 6 bases between them. The CDR3 contains 12 residues. Full variable domain (missing parts from reference TRBV5-6 and TRBJ1-1): DAGVTQSPTHLIKTRGQQVTLRCSPKSGHDTVSWYQQALGQGPQFIFQYYEEEERQRGNFPDRFSGHQFPNYSSELNVNALLLGDSALYLCASSLGNAEAFFGQGTRLTVV.

V gene TRBV5-5 combines with J gene TRBJ2-2; D is perhaps TRBD2 (5 bases). The CDR3 spans 17 residues. Germline-derived CDR1 and CDR2 are SGHKS and YYEKEE (reference sequence). Deletions cut 4 bases from V and 0 bases from J, with 16 bases between. CDR3 coding DNA: TGTGCCAGCAGCCTCAAATCTAGCCCCGCGAACACCGGGGAGCTGTTTTTT. Translation gives CASSLKSSPANTGELFF.

The rearrangement joins TRBV9 to TRBJ2-1; possible D gene TRBD1, 7 bases. From germline, CDR1 is SGDLS and CDR2 YYNGEE. Trimming shortened V by 0 bases and J by 7 bases, and 14 bases separated the two germline ends. CDR3 size: 15 residues. The CDR3: CASSVGGGRENEQFF. The CDR3 coding sequence is TGTGCCAGCAGCGTAGGAGGGGGCCGGGAGAATGAGCAGTTCTTC.

The table lists this clone with a count of one. The chain is built from TRBV9 and TRBJ2-1; the match to TRBD2 covers 12 bases. This CDR3 comprises 17 residues. V was clipped by 0 bases and J by 9 bases; unmatched bases: 10. Germline assignment: CDR1 SGDLS and CDR2 YYNGEE. The CDR3: CASSVDPGLAGGTEQFF. In nucleotides, the CDR3 is TGTGCCAGCAGCGTAGATCCCGGGCTAGCGGGGGGGACTGAGCAGTTCTTC. The whole variable domain, filled in from reference TRBV9 and TRBJ2-1, reads DSGVTQTPKHLITATGQRVTLRCSPRSGDLSVYWYQQSLDQGLQFLIQYYNGEERAKGNILERFSAQQFPDLHSELNLSSLELGDSALYFCASSVDPGLAGGTEQFFGPGTRLTVL.

This chain uses TRBV7-2 with TRBJ1-2; 9 bases line up with TRBD1. Germline CDR1 reads SGHTA; CDR2 reads FQGNSA. The CDR3 has 15 residues. The trim removed 4 bases at V and 5 bases at J, leaving 8 bases unmatched. CDR3 region: CASSSDTGGAYGYTF. DNA for the CDR3: TGTGCCAGCAGCTCGGATACAGGGGGCGCTTATGGCTACACCTTC.

This chain links TRBV11-2 with TRBJ2-2; D perhaps matches TRBD2 (7 bases). V was cut by 4 bases and J by 7 bases, with 19 bases left in between. Germline CDR1 SGHAT, CDR2 FQNNGV. This CDR3 has 16 residues. The CDR3 loop is CASSYRGASLGGELFF. CDR3 nucleotides: TGTGCCAGCAGCTATCGGGGGGCGAGCTTGGGCGGGGAGCTGTTTTTT.

The rearrangement uses TRBV18 and TRBJ1-1; 8 positions match TRBD1. CDR1 is KGHSH and CDR2 is LQKENI in the germline V gene. Trimming took 3 bases from V and 1 from J; bases not matched to a gene: 10. There are 17 residues in the CDR3. The CDR3 nucleotides are TGTGCCAGCTCACCCCTAGGACAGGGTGTAGGGAACACTGAAGCTTTCTTT. The encoded protein is CASSPLGQGVGNTEAFF.

The V call is TRBV9, the J call TRBJ2-5; TRBD1 agrees at 12 bases. V gave up 4 bases and J gave up 4 bases; unmatched junction bases: 8. This CDR3 has 16 residues. From germline, CDR1 is SGDLS and CDR2 YYNGEE. The CDR3 DNA follows: TGTGCCAGCAGCACCTCGGGACAGGGGGCAGGAGAGACCCAGTACTTC. It is translated as CASSTSGQGAGETQYF.

The chain uses TRBV5-1 and TRBJ2-1; the D gene could be TRBD1 or TRBD2 (5 bases each). The germline V gene has CDR1 SGHRS and CDR2 YFSETQ. There are 14 residues in the CDR3. Trimming pared 4 bases from V and 0 bases from J, leaving 8 bases between. The CDR3 sequence is CASSGTVSYNEQFF. In DNA, the CDR3 is TGCGCCAGCAGCGGGACCGTCTCCTACAATGAGCAGTTCTTC.

The chain combines TRBV2 with TRBJ1-2; weak D call: TRBD1 (6 bases). V lost 2 bases and J 4 bases, leaving 14 bases between the germline ends. Germline V gives CDR1 SNHLY, CDR2 FYNNEI. The CDR3 loop spans 15 amino acids. CDR3 protein: CASSERNRVPYGYTF. The CDR3 nucleotides are TGTGCCAGCAGTGAACGGAACAGGGTGCCCTATGGCTACACCTTC.

The chain is built from TRBV5-5 and TRBJ2-5, with a weak D call TRBD1 (6 bases). CDR3 length: 13 residues. CDR1 and CDR2 from the germline V gene are SGHKS and YYEKEE (reference sequence). The germline V and J ends were trimmed by 4 bases and 6 bases, with 13 bases remaining between them. CDR3 nucleotides: TGTGCCAGCAGCCTAGAATGGGGGCAGACCCAGTACTTC. It translates to CASSLEWGQTQYF. Full variable domain (rest looked up from reference TRBV5-5 and TRBJ2-5): DAGVTQSPTHLIKTRGQQVTLRCSPISGHKSVSWYQQVLGQGPQFIFQYYEKEERGRGNFPDRFSARQFPNYSSELNVNALLLGDSALYLCASSLEWGQTQYFGPGTRLLVL.

The chain employs TRBV29-1 and TRBJ2-5; D is ambiguous. Germline V gives CDR1 SQVTM, CDR2 ANQGSEA. Trimming pared 3 bases from V and 4 bases from J, leaving 9 bases between. There are 12 residues in the CDR3. The CDR3 DNA sequence: TGCAGCGTTGATACCATGGGAGAGACCCAGTACTTC. The encoded protein is CSVDTMGETQYF.

The chain carries TRBV11-2 and TRBJ2-7; D unresolved. Per germline, CDR1 SGHAT and CDR2 FQNNGV. With 5 bases removed from V and 1 base from J, the gap between germline ends came to 12 bases. The CDR3 consists of 14 residues. DNA of the CDR3: TGTGCCAGCAGCCCTGAAGGGCAGTCCTACGAGCAGTACTTC. Encoded protein: CASSPEGQSYEQYF.

The chain couples TRBV10-3 to TRBJ2-6; TRBD1 agrees at 9 bases. This CDR3 comprises 17 residues. With 6 bases clipped from V and 4 bases from J, the junction kept 10 bases outside the gene matches. CDR1 and CDR2 (germline): ENHRY, SYGVKD. The CDR3 bases are TGTGCCATCAGGAAGACCGGGACAGGGAACGGGGCCAACGTCCTGACTTTC. Translation: CAIRKTGTGNGANVLTF.

The gene calls are TRBV6-5 and TRBJ1-2, with 12 bases aligning to TRBD1. The CDR3 has 15 amino acids. Per the germline V gene, CDR1 is MNHEY and CDR2 is SVGAGI. J gave up 7 bases and V 1 base, and 4 bases lay outside the gene matches. CDR3 sequence: CASSYLGQGAFGYTF. The CDR3 DNA sequence: TGTGCCAGCAGTTACTTGGGACAGGGGGCTTTTGGCTACACCTTC.

The J gene is TRBJ1-1, the V gene TRBV7-8; no clear D gene. In germline, CDR1 is SGHVS, CDR2 FQNEAQ. With 5 bases removed from V and 8 bases from J, the gap between germline ends came to 15 bases. CDR3 length equals 13 residues. CDR3 protein: CASSPRVEGEAFF. The DNA of the CDR3 is TGTGCCAGCAGCCCGAGGGTGGAGGGAGAAGCTTTCTTT.

For this clone: Other DNA sequences from this sample encode an identical CDR3 as well. The chain employs TRBV4-2 and TRBJ1-5; D possibly corresponds to TRBD1 (5 bases). Trimming removed 3 bases at V and 5 bases at J, with 8 bases between. Germline CDR1 LGHNA, CDR2 YNFKEQ. This CDR3 has 13 residues. The CDR3 spells CASSQETDQPQHF. CDR3 coding DNA: TGTGCCAGCAGCCAGGAGACAGATCAGCCCCAGCATTTT.

The J gene is TRBJ1-5, the V gene TRBV2; the D is unclear. This CDR3 region has 12 residues. Trimming removed 5 bases at V and 6 bases at J, with 8 bases between. Germline CDR1 is SNHLY and CDR2 is FYNNEI. The CDR3 nucleotides read TGTGCCAGCAGTTCCGGTGCTCAGCCCCAGCATTTT. It encodes CASSSGAQPQHF.

The chain recombines TRBV9 with TRBJ2-1; TRBD1 matches at 11 bases. Germline loops: CDR1 SGDLS, CDR2 YYNGEE. Trimming at V came to 2 bases and at J to 9 bases, leaving 10 bases not matched to a gene. The CDR3 extends over 16 amino acids. The CDR3: CASSVRRTGGLGEQFF. The CDR3 DNA follows: TGTGCCAGCAGCGTGAGAAGGACAGGGGGCTTAGGTGAGCAGTTCTTC.

J is TRBJ1-2 and V is TRBV4-1; maybe TRBD1 (6 bases). This CDR3 is built from 14 residues. Trimming removed 4 bases from V and 4 bases from J, with 13 bases in between. Per the germline V gene, CDR1 is MGHRA and CDR2 is YSYEKL. This chain's CDR3 is CASSPGERGYGYTF. CDR3 bases: TGCGCCAGCAGCCCAGGGGAGAGGGGCTATGGCTACACCTTC.

The chain combines TRBV4-3 with TRBJ1-2; the D is unclear. From germline, CDR1 is LGHNA and CDR2 YSLEER. The CDR3 has 14 residues. V was trimmed by 0 bases and J by 6 bases, leaving 11 bases between them. CDR3 region: CASSQEIAGNGYTF. The CDR3 region has the DNA TGCGCCAGCAGCCAAGAGATCGCAGGAAATGGCTACACCTTC.

In nucleotides, the CDR3 is TGTGCCAGCAGGTATCAGGACAGCCCTTCCTACGAGCAGTACTTC. Amino acid sequence: CASRYQDSPSYEQYF. The chain carries TRBV6-6 and TRBJ2-7; perhaps TRBD1 as D (6 bases). Germline lookup yields CDR1 MNHNY and CDR2 SVGAGI (reference sequence). V lost 6 bases and J 1 base, leaving 16 bases between the germline ends. The CDR3 runs 15 residues.

This clone was observed a single time. The rearrangement joins TRBV5-4 to TRBJ2-1; the D is unclear. V was trimmed by 4 bases and J by 0 bases, leaving 14 bases between them. CDR3 length: 16 amino acids. Germline loops: CDR1 SGHNT, CDR2 YYREEE (reference sequence). CDR3 coding DNA: TGTGCCAGCAGCGCCATCGGCTCTAGCTCCTACAATGAGCAGTTCTTC. Translating it yields CASSAIGSSSYNEQFF.

The DNA for the CDR3 is TGTGCCAGCAGCTTAGAGGGGTACACCGGGGAGCTGTTTTTT. It specifies CASSLEGYTGELFF. The V call is TRBV7-2, the J call TRBJ2-2; possible D gene TRBD1, 5 bases. The CDR3 is made up of 14 amino acids. The ends were cut back, 1 base at V and 3 bases at J, with 6 bases in the middle. CDR1 and CDR2 (germline): SGHTA, FQGNSA.